This T cell receptor beta chain comes out of a study of regulatory T cells in long-lasting Graves disease. Time point given: persistent/refractory GD, antithyroid drugs over 5 years with positive TRAb. With RNA extracted from PBMCs as input, the TCR library was made. This clonotype appeared a few times. V lost 1 base, J lost 7 bases, and 2 bases stayed unmatched. The CDR3 is 14 amino acids. In germline, CDR1 is SEHNR, CDR2 FQNEAQ (reference sequence). Arm-PCR with iRepertoire HTBI primers amplified the CDR3 regions for these TCR beta libraries. TCRdb recomputed calls from the multiplex PCR reads with MiXCR, one row per CDR3 protein. The sample has roughly 400,000 distinct CDR3 sequences; around 20% are singletons.

The V and J genes are TRBV7-9 and TRBJ2-7; 12 positions agree with TRBD2. The specimen was peripheral blood mononuclear cells (PBMCs), collected when the disease was refractory, from a patient treated with antithyroid drugs. This receptor was taken from a female donor with Graves disease. Here the CDR3 DNA reads TGTGCCAGCAGCTTAGATGGACTAGCGGGGGAGCAGTACTTC. Translated, it gives CASSLDGLAGEQYF.